The 20 T cell receptor beta chains reported below all come from one sample, sequenced in a study of T-cell reconstitution after alpha-beta-depleted transplantation in children. TCRbeta library construction was performed incorporating unique molecular identifiers. A single record per CDR3 protein comes from TCRdb applying MiXCR to the PCR reads. The sample holds about 290,000 distinct CDR3 sequences, 10% seen once. Sequencing used PBMCs, obtained before TCRalphabeta/CD19-depleted stem cell transplant. All receptors come from a boy under two years old with acute myeloid leukemia, due to receive a stem cell transplant.

This clonotype has at least ten counts. V is TRBV20-1 and J is TRBJ2-1, with TRBD2 matching 8 bases. The V gene end was trimmed by 6 bases and the J gene end by 7 bases; junction bases not matched to a gene: 8. The germline V gene has CDR1 DFQATT and CDR2 SNEGSKA (reference sequence). This CDR3 has 13 amino acids. The DNA of the CDR3 is TGCAGTGCCAGCAGGACTAGCCCGAATGAGCAGTTCTTC. Its translation is CSASRTSPNEQFF.

The table lists this clonotype with many counts. The chain has TRBV5-1 and TRBJ2-7; 9 bases line up with TRBD1. With 5 bases clipped from V and 3 bases from J, the junction kept 6 bases outside the gene matches. The CDR3 contains 14 residues. Per the germline V gene, CDR1 is SGHRS and CDR2 is YFSETQ. As DNA, the CDR3 is TGCGCCAGCAGTTATACGACAGGGGGCTACGAGCAGTACTTC. Residues: CASSYTTGGYEQYF.

V and J are TRBV7-2 and TRBJ2-5; D not certain. This CDR3 is built from 15 residues. Germline CDR1 SGHTA, CDR2 FQGNSA. The V end was cut by 1 base, the J end by 5 bases, with 14 bases between. The CDR3 loop is CASSLDAHSIETQYF. CDR3 sequence (DNA): TGTGCCAGCAGCTTAGACGCACACAGTATCGAGACCCAGTACTTC.

Of note for this clonotype: A much larger clonotype is one base distant, so this may be a read error. The V gene is TRBV29-1, the J gene TRBJ2-7; D not resolved. The CDR3 covers 13 residues. Germline CDR1 SQVTM, CDR2 ANQGSEA. CDR3 coding DNA: TGCAGCGTTGACGAGGTGGGGTTCAACGAGCAGCACTTC. It encodes CSVDEVGFNEQHF.

J is TRBJ2-2 and V is TRBV20-1; D is uncertain. The CDR3 extends over 13 amino acids. The V and J ends lost 1 base and 3 bases respectively, with 6 bases between them. Looked up from germline, CDR1 is DFQATT and CDR2 is SNEGSKA (reference sequence). The CDR3 region has the DNA TGCAGTGCTAGAGGGCAGGACACCGGGGAGCTGTTTTTT. Translation: CSARGQDTGELFF.

This chain links TRBV5-4 with TRBJ2-5, with D perhaps TRBD1 (7 bases). Germline V gives CDR1 SGHNT, CDR2 YYREEE (reference sequence). The CDR3 covers 14 residues. The germline V and J ends were trimmed by 5 bases and 2 bases, with 13 bases remaining between them. CDR3 sequence reads: CASSPRGRQETQYF. CDR3 DNA: TGTGCCAGCAGTCCCAGGGGGAGGCAAGAGACCCAGTACTTC. The variable domain in full, completed from reference TRBV5-4 and TRBJ2-5, reads ETGVTQSPTHLIKTRGQQVTLRCSSQSGHNTVSWYQQALGQGPQFIFQYYREEENGRGNFPPRFSGLQFPNYSSELNVNALELDDSALYLCASSPRGRQETQYFGPGTRLLVL.

In regard to this clonotype: This may be a read error, as it is one base from a much larger clone. This sequence joins TRBV4-2 and TRBJ2-7, with D possibly called TRBD1 or TRBD2 (5 bases each). The CDR3 runs to 15 residues. CDR1 and CDR2 from the germline V gene are LGHNA and YNFKEQ. The V end was cut by 1 base, the J end by 0 bases, with 10 bases between. CDR3 amino acids: CASSQGDGFSYEQYF. The CDR3 region has the DNA TGTGCCAGCAGCCAAGGGGACGGGTTCTCCTACGAGCAGTACTTC.

This clonotype came up a few times. The CDR3 DNA reads TGCGCCAGCAGCTTCGGACAGGGGAATACGCAGTATTTT. Its protein is CASSFGQGNTQYF. V is TRBV5-1 and J is TRBJ2-3; 9 bases are shared with TRBD1. Germline V CDR1 and CDR2: SGHRS, YFSETQ. Trimming cost V 2 bases and J 7 bases; bases outside gene matches: 2. The CDR3 covers 13 residues.

This clonotype was observed at least ten times. The V call is TRBV7-9, the J call TRBJ1-5; D may be TRBD1 (6 bases). The CDR3 covers 14 residues. Trimming took off 1 base at V and 3 bases at J, with 7 bases between the two ends. From germline, CDR1 is SEHNR and CDR2 FQNEAQ (reference sequence). The CDR3 DNA is TGTGCCAGCAGCTTAGGGGGGCCCAATCAGCCCCAGCATTTT. It specifies CASSLGGPNQPQHF.

This clonotype was detected only a few times. The chain links TRBV4-3 to TRBJ2-6, with D hard to call. The CDR3 has 13 residues. Trimming stripped 11 bases from V and 1 base from J, with 9 bases between. Per the germline V gene, CDR1 is LGHNA and CDR2 is YSLEER. The CDR3 DNA reads as TGCGCCCCCAAAAGGTCTGGGGCCAACGTCCTGACTTTC. Encoded protein: CAPKRSGANVLTF.

There are many counts of this clonotype. The chain has TRBV27 and TRBJ2-7; 8 nucleotides align to TRBD1. Germline loops: CDR1 MNHEY, CDR2 SMNVEV (reference sequence). V shed 8 bases and J 4 bases; nucleotides not matched to a gene: 7. The CDR3 covers 13 residues. CDR3: CASGGTGAYEQYF. In nucleotides, the CDR3 is TGTGCCAGCGGAGGGACAGGCGCATACGAGCAGTACTTC.

This chain links TRBV12-3 or TRBV12-4 with TRBJ2-2; 14 bases match TRBD2. The J segment lost 5 bases and the V segment lost 6 bases, leaving 5 bases of the junction unmatched. The CDR3 length is 16 residues. The CDR3 region has the DNA TGTGCCAGCAGCTCGGGACTAGCGGGGGATACCGGGGAGCTGTTTTTT. This translates into CASSSGLAGDTGELFF.

In its sample, this clonotype was seen many times. This chain uses TRBV5-1 with TRBJ1-2; 10 nucleotides match TRBD1. Trimming took 3 bases from V and 8 from J; bases not matched to a gene: 7. The CDR3 covers 14 residues. Looked up from germline, CDR1 is SGHRS and CDR2 is YFSETQ. The CDR3 region has the DNA TGCGCCAGCAGCTCCACCGGGACAGGGGACGGCTACACCTTC. Amino acid sequence: CASSSTGTGDGYTF.

This clonotype was counted many times. The V gene is TRBV29-1, the J gene TRBJ1-1; possible D gene TRBD1, 5 bases. Germline-derived CDR1 and CDR2 are SQVTM and ANQGSEA. V was shortened by 8 bases and J by 0 bases, with 13 bases between the two germline ends. The CDR3 is made up of 13 amino acids. The CDR3, as DNA: TGCAGCCCCCAGTGGGGACTGAACACTGAAGCTTTCTTT. Its translation is CSPQWGLNTEAFF. Using reference TRBV29-1 and TRBJ1-1 for the parts outside the CDR3, the full variable domain is SAVISQKPSRDICQRGTSLTIQCQVDSQVTMMFWYRQQPGQSLTLIATANQGSEATYESGFVIDKFPISRPNLTFSTLTVSNMSPEDSSIYLCSPQWGLNTEAFFGQGTRLTVV.

This clonotype has just a few counts. Mismatch with germline at one junction end may stem from a read error. The rearrangement uses TRBV29-1 and TRBJ2-1, with TRBD2 matching 13 bases. Germline loops: CDR1 SQVTM, CDR2 ANQGSEA. This CDR3 has 16 amino acids. This CDR3 is CSAPPGLAGIYNDQFF. Here the CDR3 DNA reads TGCAGCGCACCTCCGGGACTAGCGGGGATCTACAATGATCAGTTCTTC.

Note on this clonotype: This may come from a read error, since a much larger clone is one base off. The V gene is TRBV5-8, the J gene TRBJ2-7; TRBD1 aligns across 9 bases. The germline CDR1 and CDR2 sequences are SGHTS and YDEGEE. The length of the CDR3 is 15 residues. The CDR3: CASSLQGQGNYDQYF. In DNA form, the CDR3 reads TGTGCCAGCAGCTTACAGGGACAGGGTAACTACGACCAGTACTTC.

At least ten counts were recorded for this clonotype. CDR3 bases: TGTGCCAGCAGTGATTTCGGGGGGCTAAGTGAAAAACTGTTTTTT. It specifies CASSDFGGLSEKLFF. The chain recombines TRBV25-1 with TRBJ1-4; weak D call: TRBD1 (6 bases). This CDR3 has 15 amino acids. Germline V gene lookup returns CDR1 MGHDK and CDR2 SYGVNS. Between the trimmed V and J ends, which lost 3 bases and 7 bases, there was a span of 15 bases.

This clonotype appeared many times. This rearrangement joins TRBV12-3 or TRBV12-4 to TRBJ2-7, with D possibly TRBD1 on 5 matching bases. The CDR3 consists of 13 residues. Trimming removed 7 bases from V and 0 bases from J, with 10 bases in between. CDR3 bases: TGTGCCAGCATGCAGGGAAACTCCTACGAGCAGTACTTC. It yields the protein CASMQGNSYEQYF.

This clonotype was detected ten times or more. This chain connects TRBV15 to TRBJ2-7; no reliable D call. The V and J ends lost 1 base and 3 bases respectively, with 10 bases between them. The CDR3 loop spans 14 amino acids. Per germline, CDR1 LNHNV and CDR2 YYDKDF (reference sequence). CDR3 sequence reads: CATSRVEEFYEQYF. The CDR3 DNA follows: TGTGCCACCAGCAGAGTCGAGGAATTCTACGAGCAGTACTTC. Drawing the rest from reference TRBV15 and TRBJ2-7, the complete variable domain is DAMVIQNPRYQVTQFGKPVTLSCSQTLNHNVMYWYQQKSSQAPKLLFHYYDKDFNNEADTPDNFQSRRPNTSFCFLDIRSPGLGDTAMYLCATSRVEEFYEQYFGPGTRLTVT.

This clonotype showed up many times. V gene TRBV20-1 combines with J gene TRBJ2-7; D is ambiguous. Germline assignment: CDR1 DFQATT and CDR2 SNEGSKA (reference sequence). CDR3 length equals 14 residues. Trimming removed 2 bases at V and 0 bases at J, with 11 bases between. CDR3 sequence: CSARSVSLSYEQYF. The CDR3 coding sequence is TGCAGTGCTAGATCAGTTTCCCTCTCCTACGAGCAGTACTTC.